This T cell receptor (beta chain) emerged from a study of T cell responses to AZD1222 COVID-19 vaccine (dated by TCRdb to the early 2020s). Broadly, across the study: A total of 233 trial participants underwent TCR sequencing, of whom about 210 had received two doses of AZD1222 and some 26 had received two doses of the MenACWY control vaccine. Trial participants were enrolled by age into 18-55, 56-69 and 70-plus year subgroups, with approximately 150, 28 and 58 TCR-sequenced participants respectively. Overall results and qualifications from the work: Conclusions about previously exposed vaccinees are limited, since just a handful of AZD1222 recipients were seropositive for SARS-CoV-2 at baseline. Vaccine-associated CD4 TCRs spanned the whole spike protein, with dominant responses in regions 160-218 and 743-854. Participants were mostly white British and included more females than males, and it was suggested by the authors that clonal diversity may have been underestimated. After two AZD1222 doses, spike-specific TCR breadth and depth were significantly higher than at day 0 and than in MenACWY recipients. Because no day 14 peak-response samples were available, the repertoires could be characterized only after the peak T cell response. In the small 56-69-year group, the increase in depth fell short of significance, most likely because of low power. Reportedly, almost half of the unique spike-specific TCRs recognized epitopes lying outside the regions that are mutated in the B.1.351 and B.1.1.7 variants.

The trim is 2 bases for V and 0 bases for J, with a gap of 23 bases between the germline ends. The germline V gene encodes CDR1 MNHEY and CDR2 SVGEGT. The CDR3 holds 20 amino acids from the cysteine to the phenylalanine. The only DNA kept is the CDR3, 60 bases in frame from the first base. About this clone: Its antigen is still unknown. It has no much larger one-base neighbor in the sample; base qualities were not kept.

The CDR3 regions of human TCRbeta chains were analyzed by immunosequencing. Regarding the original processing steps: Repertoire TCRs were matched against a reference library of SARS-CoV-2-specific TCRs generated with the MIRA antigen-specificity platform. Breadth was defined as the fraction of unique TCRs that were SARS-CoV-2-associated, and depth was defined as the fraction of total T cells that were SARS-CoV-2-associated. Using the MIRA data, each spike-specific TCR was mapped to the spike region that the TCR reacts to and placed in a CD4 or CD8 class. Log10-transformed breadth and depth values were compared by one-way ANOVA with Sidak's multiple comparisons tests. Entries here come from immuneACCESS through TCRdb and include only in-frame sequences with V and J called. Some clones fail to appear in such tables; in the studies checked, an unresolved V gene covers under half of the shortfall, and the cause of the remainder is unknown. That table furnishes V, J and clone size, whereas the DNA furnished D and trimming. Present in this sample are roughly 80,000 clones, roughly 90% of which were seen just once. The top ten hold approximately 4.5% of the sample.

This specimen's time point label, per the study, means: baseline before first vaccination. Read against the paper, the sample's treatment or condition label means: meningococcal conjugate vaccine given as trial control. Samples from vaccinated people were obtained from the UK trials COV001 and COV002, which included a single-blind randomized controlled phase 2/3 trial of AZD1222 (ChAdOx1 nCoV-19) in healthy adults. For TCRbeta chain sequencing, PBMC samples from trial participants were taken at day 0 and at day 28 after the second dose. The sequences come from peripheral blood, collected on day 0 of MenACWY control vaccination. Rearrangement joined TRBV6-2 or TRBV6-3 to TRBJ1-5, and perhaps TRBD1 as D gene, on 5 matching bases. The source is an adult in good health. The CDR3 loop reads CASSYDEGARRRYSNQPQHF. In nucleotide form, the sequence is TGTGCCAGCAGTTACGACGAAGGGGCCCGACGCCGGTATAGCAATCAGCCCCAGCATTTT.